Following are 12 T cell receptor beta chains from one sample sequenced in a study of T cell changes during pregnancy in multiple sclerosis. TCRdb's copy holds only in-frame clones and misses some; the assay was immunoSEQ multiplex PCR. The sample holds 80,000 to 100,000 clones; 80% to 95% are singletons and the top ten take 0.99%. Source: peripheral blood, taken after pregnancy. The source is a female donor with multiple sclerosis, enrolled in a pregnancy study.

The chain couples TRBV27 to TRBJ1-1; 8 bases agree with TRBD1. This CDR3 has 13 residues. The V and J ends lost 6 bases and 1 base, in that order; junction bases with no gene match: 1. CDR1 and CDR2 (germline): MNHEY, SMNVEV (reference sequence). The CDR3 protein is CASSGQGNTEAFF. DNA of the CDR3: TGTGCCAGCAGCGGACAGGGGAACACTGAAGCTTTCTTT.

The V call is TRBV10-3, the J call TRBJ2-3; D is possibly TRBD1 (6 bases). V was pared by 7 bases and J by 3 bases, with 23 bases between. Germline assignment: CDR1 ENHRY and CDR2 SYGVKD. This CDR3 has 17 amino acids. The CDR3 is CAIIDPGQRRRTDTQYF. The DNA of the CDR3 is TGTGCCATCATAGACCCTGGACAGAGGCGAAGGACAGATACGCAGTATTTT.

This chain uses TRBV11-2 with TRBJ1-2, with 8 bases that match TRBD1. Losses at the gene ends were 5 bases for V and 6 bases for J; bases not matched to a gene: 5. Germline assignment: CDR1 SGHAT and CDR2 FQNNGV. CDR3 length: 13 amino acids. The CDR3 DNA reads as TGTGCCAGCAGCACCGGACAGGGCAATGGCTACACCTTC. Protein product: CASSTGQGNGYTF.

The J gene is TRBJ2-1, the V gene TRBV28; 13 bases are a match to TRBD2. CDR1 and CDR2 (germline): MDHEN, SYDVKM. CDR3 size: 15 residues. The V gene end was trimmed by 7 bases and the J gene end by 7 bases; junction bases not matched to a gene: 7. The CDR3 sequence: CASILGTSGKNEQFF. In DNA form, the CDR3 reads TGTGCCAGCATCTTAGGGACTAGCGGGAAGAATGAGCAGTTCTTC.

The chain links TRBV4-1 to TRBJ1-2; 8 nucleotides line up with TRBD1. The CDR3 length is 13 residues. The J segment lost 5 bases and the V segment lost 3 bases, leaving 2 bases of the junction unmatched. Germline V gene data show CDR1 as MGHRA and CDR2 as YSYEKL. CDR3 region: CASSHQGAYGYTF. The CDR3 DNA reads TGCGCCAGCAGCCACCAGGGGGCGTATGGCTACACCTTC.

The V and J genes are TRBV11-3 and TRBJ2-1; a possible D gene is TRBD2 (7 bases). This CDR3 spans 17 amino acids. V was pared by 0 bases and J by 6 bases, with 18 bases between. Germline assignment: CDR1 SGHNT and CDR2 YENEEA. CDR3 sequence reads: CASSLDLGGAILNEQFF. The CDR3, as DNA: TGTGCCAGCAGCTTAGATTTAGGGGGGGCGATACTCAATGAGCAGTTCTTC.

The chain carries TRBV7-8 and TRBJ1-2; weak D call: TRBD1 (5 bases). With 2 bases removed from V and 4 bases from J, the gap between germline ends came to 14 bases. CDR3 length: 15 amino acids. Germline CDR1 SGHVS, CDR2 FQNEAQ. The CDR3 DNA follows: TGTGCCAGCAGCTTACGGACACCCTTTAGCTATGGCTACACCTTC. It yields the protein CASSLRTPFSYGYTF.

The CDR3: CASSLGTRGTEAFF. The CDR3 DNA reads TGTGCCAGCAGCTTAGGGACGAGAGGGACTGAAGCTTTCTTT. V usage is TRBV7-9 and J usage is TRBJ1-1; D gene uncertain. The CDR3 is made up of 14 amino acids. The germline gives CDR1 SEHNR, CDR2 FQNEAQ (reference sequence). Trimming removed 1 base at V and 5 bases at J, with 11 bases between. Full variable domain (rest looked up from reference TRBV7-9 and TRBJ1-1): DTGVSQNPRHKITKRGQNVTFRCDPISEHNRLYWYRQTLGQGPEFLTYFQNEAQLEKSRLLSDRFSAERPKGSFSTLEIQRTEQGDSAMYLCASSLGTRGTEAFFGQGTRLTVV.

This clone was picked up one time. CDR3 nucleotides: TGTGCCAGCAGCTTAGGAGGCTACGAGCAGTACTTC. Protein: CASSLGGYEQYF. The chain couples TRBV5-8 to TRBJ2-7, with D possibly TRBD2 on 5 matching bases. The CDR3 has 12 amino acids. The germline CDR1 and CDR2 sequences are SGHTS and YDEGEE. Deletions cut 2 bases from V and 3 bases from J, with 6 bases between.

This clone has a single count. The gene calls are TRBV5-1 and TRBJ2-1, with TRBD2 matching 15 bases. Losses at the gene ends were 2 bases for V and 6 bases for J; bases not matched to a gene: 9. The germline CDR1 and CDR2 sequences are SGHRS and YFSETQ. The CDR3 loop spans 18 amino acids. DNA of the CDR3: TGCGCCAGCAGCTTAGGGACTAGCGGGAGGCCATTTTCCAATGAGCAGTTCTTC. It is translated as CASSLGTSGRPFSNEQFF. Together with reference TRBV5-1 and TRBJ2-1, the CDR3 gives the full variable domain: KAGVTQTPRYLIKTRGQQVTLSCSPISGHRSVSWYQQTPGQGLQFLFEYFSETQRNKGNFPGRFSGRQFSNSRSEMNVSTLELGDSALYLCASSLGTSGRPFSNEQFFGPGTRLTVL.

V gene TRBV5-1 combines with J gene TRBJ2-7, with TRBD2 matching over 7 bases. V was clipped by 3 bases and J by 6 bases; unmatched bases: 6. The length of the CDR3 is 13 residues. CDR1 is SGHRS and CDR2 is YFSETQ in the germline V gene. This CDR3 is CASSSSGVGEQYF. The CDR3 nucleotides are TGCGCCAGCAGCTCCAGCGGGGTCGGCGAGCAGTACTTC.

CDR3 region: CASSFGRGYEQYF. Written as DNA, the CDR3 is TGTGCCAGCAGCTTTGGCAGGGGCTACGAGCAGTACTTC. This rearrangement joins TRBV5-5 to TRBJ2-7; tentatively, D is TRBD1 (6 bases). V lost 2 bases, J lost 3 bases, and 9 bases lay in between. This CDR3 has 13 amino acids. Germline assignment: CDR1 SGHKS and CDR2 YYEKEE (reference sequence).